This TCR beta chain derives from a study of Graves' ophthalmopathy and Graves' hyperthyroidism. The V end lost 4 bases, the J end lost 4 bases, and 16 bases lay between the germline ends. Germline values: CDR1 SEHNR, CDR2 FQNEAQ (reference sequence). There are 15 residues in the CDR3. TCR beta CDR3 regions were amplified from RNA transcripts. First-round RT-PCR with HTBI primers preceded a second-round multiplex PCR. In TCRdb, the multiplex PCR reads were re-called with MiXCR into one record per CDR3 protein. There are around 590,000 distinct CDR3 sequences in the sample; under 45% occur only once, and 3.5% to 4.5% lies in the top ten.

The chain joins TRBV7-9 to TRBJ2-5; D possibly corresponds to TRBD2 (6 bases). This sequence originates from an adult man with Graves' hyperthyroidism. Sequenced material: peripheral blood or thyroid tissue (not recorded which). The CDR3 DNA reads TGTGCCAGCAGCTCTTGGGCCGGGGGAGGAGAGACCCAGTACTTC. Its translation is CASSSWAGGGETQYF.